Listed below are T cell receptor beta chains from one sample, sequenced in a study of low-dose radiotherapy and immunotherapy resistance in tumors. TCRdb itself ran the reads through MiXCR, one entry per CDR3 protein. This sample has tens of thousands of distinct CDR3 sequences, with about a sixth found just once. Here the sequenced sample was PBMCs, taken after low-dose radiotherapy plus immunotherapy. Every receptor here comes from a male donor with prostate cancer. Both conserved end residues are part of each CDR3. The D gene is left open where the match is weak. Where a row states a size, it is once, few, many or the class of an expanded clone; other rows omit it.

J gene: TRBJ2-1; clone size: many; V gene: TRBV5-1; D gene: -; CDR3 protein: CASSFGWGHNEQFF; CDR3 DNA: TGCGCCAGCAGCTTTGGGTGGGGTCACAATGAGCAGTTCTTC
J gene: TRBJ1-2; clone size: many; V gene: TRBV4-1; D gene: -; CDR3 protein: CASSQVLRTPDRRGYTF; CDR3 DNA: TGCGCCAGCAGCCAAGTTCTTAGGACTCCGGATCGACGAGGCTACACCTTC
J gene: TRBJ1-1; clone size: few; V gene: TRBV5-1; D gene: TRBD1; CDR3 protein: CASSRDRDQPNTEAFF; CDR3 DNA: TGCGCCAGCAGCCGGGACAGGGACCAACCGAACACTGAAGCTTTCTTT
J gene: TRBJ2-2; clone size: many; V gene: TRBV19; D gene: TRBD1; CDR3 protein: CASNRQGLYTGELFF; CDR3 DNA: TGTGCCAGCAATAGACAGGGGTTATACACCGGGGAGCTGTTTTTT
J gene: TRBJ2-1; clone size: many; V gene: TRBV10-3; D gene: TRBD2; CDR3 protein: CATDPGLGGRASEQFF; CDR3 DNA: TGTGCCACGGACCCTGGGTTGGGCGGGAGAGCTAGTGAGCAGTTCTTC
J gene: TRBJ2-7; clone size: many; V gene: TRBV4-3; D gene: -; CDR3 protein: CASSQDWLAPYEQYF; CDR3 DNA: TGCGCCAGCAGCCAAGATTGGCTAGCGCCCTACGAGCAGTACTTC
J gene: TRBJ1-4; clone size: many; V gene: TRBV21-1; D gene: -; CDR3 protein: CASRASLPPNEKLFF; CDR3 DNA: TGTGCCAGCAGGGCCAGTCTACCTCCTAATGAAAAACTGTTTTTT
J gene: TRBJ1-6; clone size: -; V gene: TRBV13; D gene: -; CDR3 protein: CASSLFGPGEGSPLHF; CDR3 DNA: TGTGCCAGCAGCTTGTTTGGGCCCGGAGAGGGTTCACCCCTCCACTTT
J gene: TRBJ2-3; clone size: many; V gene: TRBV19; D gene: TRBD1; CDR3 protein: CASSTDRGPQYF; CDR3 DNA: TGTGCCAGTAGTACCGACAGGGGCCCCCAGTATTTT
J gene: TRBJ1-1; clone size: -; V gene: TRBV10-3; D gene: -; CDR3 protein: CAITQSDSLRGEAFF; CDR3 DNA: TGTGCCATCACCCAATCGGATTCATTACGGGGTGAAGCTTTCTTT
J gene: TRBJ2-6; clone size: many; V gene: TRBV28; D gene: -; CDR3 protein: CASSRPGYPSSGANVLTF; CDR3 DNA: TGTGCCAGCAGCCGTCCGGGGTATCCGAGCTCTGGGGCCAACGTCCTGACTTTC
J gene: TRBJ2-7; clone size: many; V gene: TRBV28; D gene: -; CDR3 protein: CASRSTGRTYEQYF; CDR3 DNA: TGTGCCAGCAGGTCTACCGGGAGAACCTACGAGCAGTACTTC
J gene: TRBJ2-1; clone size: many; V gene: TRBV6-5; D gene: -; CDR3 protein: CATSGTPYNEQFF; CDR3 DNA: TGTGCCACATCCGGGACTCCATACAATGAGCAGTTCTTC
J gene: TRBJ2-1; clone size: few; V gene: TRBV6-2/TRBV6-3; D gene: TRBD2; CDR3 protein: CASSSSPVGLAGVLNEQFF; CDR3 DNA: TGTGCCAGCAGTTCGTCCCCCGTTGGACTAGCGGGAGTTCTCAATGAGCAGTTCTTC
J gene: TRBJ2-3; clone size: many; V gene: TRBV20-1; D gene: TRBD2; CDR3 protein: CSAASGNTDTQYF; CDR3 DNA: TGCAGTGCGGCTAGCGGAAATACAGATACGCAGTATTTT
J gene: TRBJ2-7; clone size: many; V gene: TRBV14; D gene: -; CDR3 protein: CASSQVGSYEQYF; CDR3 DNA: TGTGCCAGCAGCCAAGTAGGCTCTTACGAGCAGTACTTC
J gene: TRBJ1-1; clone size: many; V gene: TRBV4-3; D gene: -; CDR3 protein: CASSQVWGRDTEAFF; CDR3 DNA: TGCGCCAGCAGCCAAGTATGGGGGCGCGACACTGAAGCTTTCTTT
J gene: TRBJ1-1; clone size: -; V gene: TRBV30; D gene: -; CDR3 protein: CAWILGGGTEAFF; CDR3 DNA: TGTGCCTGGATTCTAGGAGGGGGAACTGAAGCTTTCTTT
J gene: TRBJ1-5; clone size: many; V gene: TRBV30; D gene: -; CDR3 protein: CAWAPSVNQPQHF; CDR3 DNA: TGTGCCTGGGCCCCGAGTGTCAATCAGCCCCAGCATTTT
J gene: TRBJ2-3; clone size: once; V gene: TRBV6-6; D gene: TRBD2; CDR3 protein: CASSYGTSGRRKTDTQYF; CDR3 DNA: TGTGCCAGCAGTTATGGAACTAGCGGGAGGAGGAAAACAGATACGCAGTATTTT
J gene: TRBJ2-3; clone size: many; V gene: TRBV20-1; D gene: -; CDR3 protein: CSARPAWTTDTQYF; CDR3 DNA: TGCAGTGCTAGGCCAGCCTGGACCACAGATACGCAGTATTTT
J gene: TRBJ1-5; clone size: many; V gene: TRBV7-2; D gene: TRBD1; CDR3 protein: CASSLKGQRNLEPQHF; CDR3 DNA: TGTGCCAGCAGCCTAAAGGGACAGCGTAATTTGGAACCCCAGCATTTT
J gene: TRBJ2-7; clone size: many; V gene: TRBV5-5; D gene: TRBD2; CDR3 protein: CASTSRAGDHEQYF; CDR3 DNA: TGTGCCAGCACGAGTCGAGCGGGAGATCACGAGCAGTACTTC
J gene: TRBJ2-2; clone size: many; V gene: TRBV11-2; D gene: TRBD2; CDR3 protein: CASSLWGRANTGELFF; CDR3 DNA: TGTGCCAGCAGCTTATGGGGGAGGGCTAACACCGGGGAGCTGTTTTTT
J gene: TRBJ1-6; clone size: many; V gene: TRBV5-6; D gene: -; CDR3 protein: CASSLRQDNSPLHF; CDR3 DNA: TGTGCCAGCAGCTTGAGACAGGATAATTCACCCCTCCACTTT
J gene: TRBJ2-1; clone size: many; V gene: TRBV2; D gene: TRBD1; CDR3 protein: CASRQRRTGLSSYNEQFF; CDR3 DNA: TGTGCCAGCAGACAAAGGAGGACAGGGTTGTCATCCTACAATGAGCAGTTCTTC
J gene: TRBJ2-1; clone size: many; V gene: TRBV10-2; D gene: -; CDR3 protein: CASSEANEQFF; CDR3 DNA: TGCGCCAGCAGTGAAGCCAATGAGCAGTTCTTC
J gene: TRBJ2-7; clone size: many; V gene: TRBV7-9; D gene: TRBD2; CDR3 protein: CASRWEGSYEQYF; CDR3 DNA: TGTGCCAGCAGGTGGGAGGGTTCCTACGAGCAGTACTTC
J gene: TRBJ2-2; clone size: -; V gene: TRBV6-2/TRBV6-3; D gene: -; CDR3 protein: CASSYRTDGNTGELFFFF; CDR3 DNA: -
J gene: TRBJ2-2; clone size: many; V gene: TRBV12-3/TRBV12-4; D gene: -; CDR3 protein: CASSPTGPLTGELFF; CDR3 DNA: TGTGCCAGCAGCCCCACCGGCCCCCTCACCGGGGAGCTGTTTTTT
J gene: TRBJ2-1; clone size: -; V gene: TRBV6-2/TRBV6-3; D gene: -; CDR3 protein: CASSILTRVNEQFF; CDR3 DNA: TGTGCCAGCAGTATACTGACTAGGGTTAATGAGCAGTTCTTC
J gene: TRBJ2-3; clone size: many; V gene: TRBV2; D gene: -; CDR3 protein: CASSGTTSTDTQYF; CDR3 DNA: TGTGCCAGCAGTGGAACTACTAGCACAGATACGCAGTATTTT
J gene: TRBJ2-7; clone size: many; V gene: TRBV5-4; D gene: TRBD2; CDR3 protein: CASHTSGRLTQYF; CDR3 DNA: TGTGCCAGCCATACTAGCGGGAGGCTGACGCAGTACTTC
J gene: TRBJ1-3; clone size: many; V gene: TRBV7-2; D gene: -; CDR3 protein: CASSLAQNSGNTIYF; CDR3 DNA: TGTGCCAGCAGCTTAGCGCAAAACTCTGGAAACACCATATATTTT
J gene: TRBJ2-7; clone size: once; V gene: TRBV29-1; D gene: TRBD2; CDR3 protein: CSVAPGLAGEQYF; CDR3 DNA: TGCAGCGTTGCACCGGGACTAGCGGGAGAGCAGTACTTC
J gene: TRBJ1-2; clone size: few; V gene: TRBV2; D gene: -; CDR3 protein: CASSGQTGYIGYTF; CDR3 DNA: TGTGCCAGCAGTGGCCAAACAGGGTATATCGGCTACACCTTC
J gene: TRBJ1-5; clone size: few; V gene: TRBV28; D gene: TRBD1; CDR3 protein: CASSHRTTGLGNQPQHF; CDR3 DNA: TGTGCCAGCAGCCACCGGACGACAGGGCTAGGAAATCAGCCCCAGCATTTT
J gene: TRBJ2-3; clone size: many; V gene: TRBV15; D gene: -; CDR3 protein: CATSSRGHDTQYF; CDR3 DNA: TGTGCCACCAGCAGCCGGGGCCACGATACGCAGTATTTT
J gene: TRBJ2-4; clone size: -; V gene: TRBV5-1; D gene: TRBD1; CDR3 protein: CASSPDRAPNIQYF; CDR3 DNA: TGCGCCAGCAGCCCGGACAGGGCGCCTAACATTCAGTACTTC
J gene: TRBJ2-5; clone size: many; V gene: TRBV5-3; D gene: -; CDR3 protein: CASSPPVGGQETQYF; CDR3 DNA: TGTGCCAGCAGCCCCCCCGTTGGGGGGCAAGAGACCCAGTACTTC
J gene: TRBJ2-3; clone size: many; V gene: TRBV2; D gene: TRBD2; CDR3 protein: CAARGEVTDTQYF; CDR3 DNA: TGTGCCGCGCGGGGGGAGGTCACAGATACGCAGTATTTT
J gene: TRBJ2-7; clone size: many; V gene: TRBV20-1; D gene: TRBD2; CDR3 protein: CSARDLAVIYEQYF; CDR3 DNA: TGCAGTGCTAGAGATCTAGCGGTAATTTACGAGCAGTACTTC